A single TCR beta chain is shown here with its context. These data are taken from a study of patients and donors after allogeneic stem cell transplantation. Trimming shortened V by 2 bases and J by 4 bases, and 9 bases separated the two germline ends. CDR3 size: 14 residues. Germline CDR1 reads SGHTA; CDR2 reads FQGNSA. One entry per CDR3 protein results from TCRdb running MiXCR on the RT-PCR reads. The top ten clones hold 25% to 35% of a sample with more than 150,000 distinct CDR3 sequences, 41% of them seen once. The gene calls are TRBV7-2 and TRBJ1-3, with D unclear. The TCR sequence derives from a human donor who was either an allogeneic HSCT recipient or a stem cell or donor lymphocyte infusion donor (not recorded which). It is not recorded whose cells these are; they may come from a transplant donor. The sample taken for sequencing was blood, either unsorted or a sorted T cell fraction (not recorded which). The CDR3 loop reads CASSLPTSGNTIYF. The CDR3 DNA follows: TGTGCCAGCAGCTTACCAACCTCCGGAAACACCATATATTTT.